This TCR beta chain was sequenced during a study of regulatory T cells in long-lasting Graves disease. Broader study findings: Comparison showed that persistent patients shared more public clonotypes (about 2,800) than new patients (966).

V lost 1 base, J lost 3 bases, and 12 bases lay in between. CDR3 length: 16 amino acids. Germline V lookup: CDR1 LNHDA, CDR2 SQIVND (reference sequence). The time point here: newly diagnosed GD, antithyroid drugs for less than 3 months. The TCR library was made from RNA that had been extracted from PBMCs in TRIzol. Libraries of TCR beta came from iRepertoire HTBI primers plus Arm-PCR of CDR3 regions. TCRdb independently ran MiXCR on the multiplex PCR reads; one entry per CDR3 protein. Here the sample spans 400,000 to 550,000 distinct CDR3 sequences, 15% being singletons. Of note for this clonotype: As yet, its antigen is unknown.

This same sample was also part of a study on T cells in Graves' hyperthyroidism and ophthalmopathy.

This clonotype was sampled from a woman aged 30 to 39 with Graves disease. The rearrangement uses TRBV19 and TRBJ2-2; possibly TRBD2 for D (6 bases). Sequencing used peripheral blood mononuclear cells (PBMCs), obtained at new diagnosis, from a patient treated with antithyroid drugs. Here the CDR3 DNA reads TGTGCCAGTAGTATAGTCGGGAGTCTGTACACCGGGGAGCTGTTTTTT. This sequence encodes CASSIVGSLYTGELFF. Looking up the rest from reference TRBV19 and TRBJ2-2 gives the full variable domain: DGGITQSPKYLFRKEGQNVTLSCEQNLNHDAMYWYRQDPGQGLRLIYYSQIVNDFQKGDIAEGYSVSREKKESFPLTVTSAQKNPTAFYLCASSIVGSLYTGELFFGEGSRLTVL.